The clone carrying this T cell receptor beta chain was seen only a few times. Its antigen is not known. This CDR3 is 17 amino acids long. The trim removed 5 bases at V and 2 bases at J, leaving 12 bases unmatched. The V gene's germline CDR1 is SGHAT and CDR2 FQNNGV. TCRalpha and TCRbeta libraries used 5'RACE with constant-segment primers and UMIs. TCRdb reprocessed the 5' RACE reads with MiXCR, giving one entry per CDR3 protein. The table has hundreds of thousands of distinct CDR3 sequences, roughly 21% seen once. The data were obtained in a study of T-cell memory formation after mild COVID-19. Study-wide findings and caveats: Several responding clones turned up in pre-infection memory, indicating that cross-reactive memory may have taken part. SARS-CoV-2 specificity was not confirmed for second-wave clones peaking on day 37.

This chain links TRBV11-2 with TRBJ2-1, with 7 bases that match TRBD2. The receptor was derived from an adult woman who had mild COVID-19 (a few samples of this study predate the infection). Cell type and time point are not known. Sequenced sample: PBMCs or a T cell subset sorted from them (not recorded which). In DNA form, the CDR3 reads TGTGCCAGCAGCGCTGCCCTGGGACTAACGGCCTACAATGAGCAGTTCTTC. It specifies CASSAALGLTAYNEQFF.